Each of the 22 T cell receptor beta chains below was sequenced from the same sample in a study of T cells after yellow fever vaccination. MiXCR, run by TCRdb on the 5' RACE reads, gives a single entry per CDR3 protein. This table has about 52,000 distinct CDR3 sequences, 6% to 8.5% appearing once. Sequences were derived from CD8+ T cells not binding an NS4B(214-222) dextramer, sorted from PBMCs, sampled about 41 days after the first yellow fever vaccination. These receptors originate from a man aged 18 to 35 who received the YFV17D yellow fever vaccine.

The chain links TRBV4-3 to TRBJ1-1, with D possibly matching TRBD1 (5 bases). Germline-derived CDR1 and CDR2 are LGHNA and YSLEER. The V and J ends lost 2 bases and 1 base respectively, with 11 bases between them. CDR3 length: 15 residues. The chain's CDR3 is CASSQYRLENTEAFF. The CDR3 coding sequence is TGCGCCAGCAGCCAATACAGGCTGGAGAACACTGAAGCTTTCTTT.

The rearrangement uses TRBV10-3 and TRBJ2-1; D is undetermined. The V end lost 3 bases, the J end lost 0 bases, and 9 bases lay between the germline ends. Germline V CDR1 and CDR2: ENHRY, SYGVKD. The CDR3 contains 15 residues. CDR3 amino acids: CAISELIGSYNEQFF. DNA for the CDR3: TGTGCCATCAGTGAACTTATCGGCTCCTACAATGAGCAGTTCTTC.

Ten or more counts support this clonotype. The chain is built from TRBV6-5 and TRBJ1-1; 11 bases match TRBD1. The CDR3 is made up of 16 amino acids. Germline V gives CDR1 MNHEY, CDR2 SVGAGI. V was clipped by 3 bases and J by 4 bases; unmatched bases: 7. CDR3: CASSYFLGQGATEAFF. The CDR3 region has the DNA TGTGCCAGCAGTTATTTTCTCGGACAGGGGGCCACTGAAGCTTTCTTT.

This sequence joins TRBV19 and TRBJ2-1; D unclear. V gave up 4 bases and J gave up 0 bases, with 16 bases separating them. Looked up from germline, CDR1 is LNHDA and CDR2 is SQIVND (reference sequence). The CDR3 is 17 amino acids. The CDR3 nucleotides read TGTGCCAGTAGTACGGATAGTTGGAGTAACTCCTACAATGAGCAGTTCTTC. Translation gives CASSTDSWSNSYNEQFF.

This clonotype has ten or more counts. The chain uses TRBV11-1 and TRBJ2-2; 9 bases fit TRBD2. CDR3 size: 16 residues. Germline-derived CDR1 and CDR2 are SGHAT and FQDESV (reference sequence). The J segment lost 4 bases and the V segment lost 1 base, leaving 4 bases of the junction unmatched. The DNA for the CDR3 is TGTGCCAGCAGCTTAGTGGCTAGCGGGGCCACCGGGGAGCTGTTTTTT. This sequence encodes CASSLVASGATGELFF.

This clonotype was counted between two and nine times. The V call is TRBV4-1, the J call TRBJ2-5; TRBD2 matches at 7 bases. Unmatched junction bases numbered 10, after V lost 3 bases and J lost 9 bases. This CDR3 spans 14 amino acids. The germline CDR1 and CDR2 sequences are MGHRA and YSYEKL. The DNA of the CDR3 is TGCGCCAGCAGCCAGTGGATCGGGGGGACGGCCCAGTACTTC. It encodes CASSQWIGGTAQYF.

This clonotype has at least ten counts. The chain uses TRBV4-2 and TRBJ1-4; D unresolved. This CDR3 is built from 12 residues. V was shortened by 2 bases and J by 8 bases, with 6 bases between the two germline ends. The V gene's germline CDR1 is LGHNA and CDR2 YNFKEQ. The CDR3 protein is CASSQPHEKLFF. The CDR3 DNA reads as TGTGCCAGCAGCCAACCACACGAAAAACTGTTTTTT.

This clonotype was counted only a few times. This chain uses TRBV5-1 with TRBJ1-2; TRBD1 agrees at 8 bases. Germline V gene sequence: CDR1 SGHRS, CDR2 YFSETQ. Trimming cost V 2 bases and J 4 bases; bases outside gene matches: 1. CDR3 size: 13 residues. CDR3 DNA: TGCGCCAGCAGCTTTGGACAGGGCTATGGCTACACCTTC. As protein: CASSFGQGYGYTF.

This clonotype has a count of ten or more. V and J are TRBV6-5 and TRBJ1-1, with D possibly matching TRBD1 (5 bases). CDR3 length: 14 amino acids. Trimming left V 2 bases short and J 5 bases short, with 12 bases between. The germline gives CDR1 MNHEY, CDR2 SVGAGI. CDR3 sequence (DNA): TGTGCCAGCAGTTACCAGGGATTGGGGACTGAAGCTTTCTTT. It translates to CASSYQGLGTEAFF.

This clonotype was detected many times. V usage is TRBV10-3 and J usage is TRBJ2-7, with TRBD1 as a possible D gene (6 bases). The CDR3 has 13 amino acids. The V end was cut by 2 bases, the J end by 8 bases, with 13 bases between. The germline CDR1 and CDR2 sequences are ENHRY and SYGVKD. For the CDR3, the DNA is TGTGCCATCAGTGAGCCTCCGGGACACCAGCAGTACGTC. It is translated as CAISEPPGHQQYV.

With regard to this clonotype: This may stem from a read error, because a much larger clone lies one nucleotide away. The chain joins TRBV29-1 to TRBJ2-2; 10 nucleotides align to TRBD1. Germline trimming cut 7 bases from V and 3 bases from J; bases unmatched to any gene: 8. The CDR3 loop spans 15 amino acids. CDR1 and CDR2 from the germline V gene are SQVTM and ANQGSEA. CDR3 bases: TGCAGCGCCGGGACAGGGGTTGGAGACACCGGGGAGCTGTTTTTT. This sequence encodes CSAGTGVGDTGELFF.

This clonotype was recorded at least ten times. This chain joins TRBV10-3 and TRBJ2-3; TRBD2 is a possible D gene (7 bases). The length of the CDR3 is 17 residues. V lost 0 bases and J lost 2, with 15 bases in between. Germline-derived CDR1 and CDR2 are ENHRY and SYGVKD. The CDR3, as DNA: TGTGCCATCAGTGAGTCGAAGGGGGGGTCCTTCACAGATACGCAGTATTTT. This sequence encodes CAISESKGGSFTDTQYF.

V is TRBV5-1 and J is TRBJ1-1; 8 nucleotides align to TRBD1. Trimming at V came to 0 bases and at J to 0 bases, leaving 7 bases not matched to a gene. The CDR3 has 17 amino acids. Germline loops: CDR1 SGHRS, CDR2 YFSETQ. CDR3 residues: CASSLGAGGFMNTEAFF. The CDR3 DNA reads TGCGCCAGCAGCTTGGGGGCAGGGGGCTTTATGAACACTGAAGCTTTCTTT. Looking up the rest from reference TRBV5-1 and TRBJ1-1 gives the full variable domain: KAGVTQTPRYLIKTRGQQVTLSCSPISGHRSVSWYQQTPGQGLQFLFEYFSETQRNKGNFPGRFSGRQFSNSRSEMNVSTLELGDSALYLCASSLGAGGFMNTEAFFGQGTRLTVV.

At least ten counts were recorded for this clonotype. This chain joins TRBV29-1 and TRBJ1-2; the D gene is possibly TRBD1 (5 bases). This CDR3 has 12 residues. Germline loops: CDR1 SQVTM, CDR2 ANQGSEA. The germline V and J ends were trimmed by 4 bases and 3 bases, with 9 bases remaining between them. The CDR3 protein is CSVVRADYGYTF. CDR3 coding DNA: TGCAGCGTTGTCAGGGCCGACTATGGCTACACCTTC.

This clonotype was seen a handful of times. This chain links TRBV19 with TRBJ2-2; no clear D. In germline, CDR1 is LNHDA, CDR2 SQIVND (reference sequence). The ends were cut back, 1 base at V and 3 bases at J, with 6 bases in the middle. The CDR3 is 14 residues long. CDR3 DNA sequence: TGTGCCAGTAGTATAGGGTCGTACACCGGGGAGCTGTTTTTT. Amino acids: CASSIGSYTGELFF.

Note on this clonotype: A much larger clone differs by one base, so this may be a read error. J is TRBJ2-7 and V is TRBV5-1, with no clear D. V dropped 4 bases and J dropped 3 bases, with 17 bases sitting between them. The CDR3 contains 15 residues. Germline CDR1 reads SGHRS; CDR2 reads YFSETQ. The chain's CDR3 is CASSPDGGRHYEQYF. The DNA for the CDR3 is TGCGCCAGCAGCCCGGACGGCGGCAGACACTACGAGCAGTACTTC.

This clonotype occurred a few times. V and J are TRBV6-5 and TRBJ2-7; D unresolved. The CDR3 loop spans 15 amino acids. CDR1 MNHEY and CDR2 SVGAGI come from the germline V gene. Deletions cut 0 bases from V and 0 bases from J, with 9 bases between. This CDR3 reads CASSYSGESSYEQYV. DNA for the CDR3: TGTGCCAGCAGTTACTCTGGAGAGAGCTCCTACGAGCAGTACGTC.

V and J are TRBV5-1 and TRBJ2-7; D is possibly TRBD1 (6 bases). The CDR3 loop spans 16 amino acids. V lost 2 bases and J lost 2, with 17 bases in between. CDR1 and CDR2 from the germline V gene are SGHRS and YFSETQ. CDR3 loop: CASSFTIQTGTYEQYF. The CDR3 DNA follows: TGCGCCAGCAGCTTTACCATCCAAACAGGGACCTACGAGCAGTACTTC. The whole variable domain, filled in from reference TRBV5-1 and TRBJ2-7, reads KAGVTQTPRYLIKTRGQQVTLSCSPISGHRSVSWYQQTPGQGLQFLFEYFSETQRNKGNFPGRFSGRQFSNSRSEMNVSTLELGDSALYLCASSFTIQTGTYEQYFGPGTRLTVT.

This clonotype was seen only a few times. The CDR3 reads CASSLYKGAYEQYF. The CDR3 nucleotides read TGTGCCAGCAGCTTATATAAGGGGGCCTACGAGCAGTACTTC. V is TRBV7-6 and J is TRBJ2-7; D is possibly TRBD1 (6 bases). The CDR3 is 14 residues long. CDR1 SGHVS and CDR2 FNYEAQ come from the germline V gene. V gave up 2 bases and J gave up 2 bases, with 10 bases separating them.

This clonotype was recorded many times. CDR3 protein: CASSTQGVGRSEQFF. The CDR3 DNA is TGTGCCAGCAGCACACAGGGCGTTGGTCGAAGTGAGCAGTTCTTC. This rearrangement joins TRBV27 to TRBJ2-1; D might be TRBD1 (6 bases). CDR1 and CDR2 from the germline V gene are MNHEY and SMNVEV (reference sequence). This CDR3 comprises 15 residues. V lost 6 bases, J lost 9 bases, and 21 bases lay in between.

This clonotype has at least ten counts. This rearrangement joins TRBV7-8 to TRBJ2-2, with unresolved D. The CDR3 consists of 12 residues. V was clipped by 7 bases and J by 7 bases, with 10 bases between them. Germline values: CDR1 SGHVS, CDR2 FQNEAQ. CDR3 sequence (DNA): TGTGCCAGCACCGACAAGCGCGGGGAGCTGTTTTTT. It is translated as CASTDKRGELFF.

V is TRBV4-2 and J is TRBJ2-3; 15 positions agree with TRBD2. With 1 base clipped from V and 2 bases from J, the junction kept 7 bases outside the gene matches. The CDR3 consists of 19 residues. Germline assignment: CDR1 LGHNA and CDR2 YNFKEQ. CDR3 in amino acids: CASSQAGTSGGLSTDTQYF. CDR3 nucleotide sequence: TGTGCCAGCAGCCAAGCCGGGACTAGCGGGGGGCTTTCCACAGATACGCAGTATTTT.